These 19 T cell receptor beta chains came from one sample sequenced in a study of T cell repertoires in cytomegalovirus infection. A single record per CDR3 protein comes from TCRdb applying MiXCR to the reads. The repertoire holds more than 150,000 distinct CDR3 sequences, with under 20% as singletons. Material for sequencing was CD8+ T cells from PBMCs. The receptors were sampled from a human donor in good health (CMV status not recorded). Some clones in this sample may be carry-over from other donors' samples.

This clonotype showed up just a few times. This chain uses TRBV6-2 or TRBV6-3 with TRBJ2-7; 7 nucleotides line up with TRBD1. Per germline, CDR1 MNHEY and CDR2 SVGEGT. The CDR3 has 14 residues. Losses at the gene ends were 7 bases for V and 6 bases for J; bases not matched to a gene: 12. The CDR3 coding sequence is TGTGCCAGCACGGCTACAGGGGAAATCCGCGAGCAGTACTTC. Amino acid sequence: CASTATGEIREQYF.

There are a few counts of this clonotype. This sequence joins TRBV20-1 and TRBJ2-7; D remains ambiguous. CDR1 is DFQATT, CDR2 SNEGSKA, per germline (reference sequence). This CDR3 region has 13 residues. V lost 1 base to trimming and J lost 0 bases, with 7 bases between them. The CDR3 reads CSARAESSYEQYF. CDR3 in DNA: TGCAGTGCTAGAGCAGAGAGCTCCTACGAGCAGTACTTC.

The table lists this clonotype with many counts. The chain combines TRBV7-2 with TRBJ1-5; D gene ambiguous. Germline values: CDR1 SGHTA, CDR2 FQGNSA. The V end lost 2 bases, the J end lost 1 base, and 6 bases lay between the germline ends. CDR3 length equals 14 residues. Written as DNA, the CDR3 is TGTGCCAGCAGCTTAACGCACAGCAATCAGCCCCAGCATTTT. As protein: CASSLTHSNQPQHF.

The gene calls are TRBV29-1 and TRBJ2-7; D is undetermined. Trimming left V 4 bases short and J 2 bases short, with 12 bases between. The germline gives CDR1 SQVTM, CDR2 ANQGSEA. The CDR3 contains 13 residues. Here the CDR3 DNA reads TGCAGCGTTGTTCCCACAAACGCCTACGAGCAGTACTTC. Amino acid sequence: CSVVPTNAYEQYF.

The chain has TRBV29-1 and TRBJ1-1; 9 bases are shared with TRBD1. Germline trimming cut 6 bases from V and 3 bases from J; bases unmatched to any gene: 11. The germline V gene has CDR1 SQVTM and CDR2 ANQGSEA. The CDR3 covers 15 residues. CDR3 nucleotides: TGCAGCGTCTCGGGACAGGGTCTTGCGGACACTGAAGCTTTCTTT. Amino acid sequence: CSVSGQGLADTEAFF.

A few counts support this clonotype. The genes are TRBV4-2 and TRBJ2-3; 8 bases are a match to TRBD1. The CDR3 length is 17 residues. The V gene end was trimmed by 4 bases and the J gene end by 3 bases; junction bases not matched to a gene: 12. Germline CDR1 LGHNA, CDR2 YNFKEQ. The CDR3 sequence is CASSLPRQQGGTDTQYF. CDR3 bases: TGTGCCAGCAGCCTACCCCGTCAACAGGGGGGTACAGATACGCAGTATTTT.

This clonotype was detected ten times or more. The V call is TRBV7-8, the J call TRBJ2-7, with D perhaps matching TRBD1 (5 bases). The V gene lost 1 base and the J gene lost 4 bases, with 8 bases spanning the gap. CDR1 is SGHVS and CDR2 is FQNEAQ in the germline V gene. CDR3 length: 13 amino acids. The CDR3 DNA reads TGTGCCAGCAGCTTAGGCAGGGCTTACGAGCAGTACTTC. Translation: CASSLGRAYEQYF.

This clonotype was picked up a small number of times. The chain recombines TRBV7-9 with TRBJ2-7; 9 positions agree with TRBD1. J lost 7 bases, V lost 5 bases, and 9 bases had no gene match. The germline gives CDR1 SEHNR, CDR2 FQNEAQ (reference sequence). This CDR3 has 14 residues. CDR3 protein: CASSGTGPGGEQYF. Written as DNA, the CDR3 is TGTGCCAGCAGCGGGACAGGGCCCGGGGGAGAGCAGTACTTC.

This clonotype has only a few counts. The CDR3 nucleotides are TGTGCCAGCAACTATAATAGGTTAGTTGGCAATCAGCCCCAGCATTTT. Protein product: CASNYNRLVGNQPQHF. V usage is TRBV7-8 and J usage is TRBJ1-5; no firm D call. This CDR3 contains 16 residues. Trimming pared 7 bases from V and 2 bases from J, leaving 18 bases between. Germline CDR1 reads SGHVS; CDR2 reads FQNEAQ.

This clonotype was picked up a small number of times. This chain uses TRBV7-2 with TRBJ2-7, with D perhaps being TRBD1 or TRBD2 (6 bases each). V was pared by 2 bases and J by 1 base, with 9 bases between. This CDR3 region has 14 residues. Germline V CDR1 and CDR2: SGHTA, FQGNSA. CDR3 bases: TGTGCCAGCAGCTTATGGGGGGCTTCCTACGAGCAGTACTTC. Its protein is CASSLWGASYEQYF. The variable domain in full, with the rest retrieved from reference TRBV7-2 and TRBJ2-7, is GAGVSQSPSNKVTEKGKDVELRCDPISGHTALYWYRQSLGQGLEFLIYFQGNSAPDKSGLPSDRFSAERTGGSVSTLTIQRTQQEDSAVYLCASSLWGASYEQYFGPGTRLTVT.

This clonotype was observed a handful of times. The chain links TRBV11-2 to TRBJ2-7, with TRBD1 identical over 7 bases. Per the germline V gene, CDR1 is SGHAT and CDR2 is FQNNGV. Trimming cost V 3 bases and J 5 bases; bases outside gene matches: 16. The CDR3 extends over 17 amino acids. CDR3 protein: CASSLTLTRTGRDEQYF. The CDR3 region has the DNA TGTGCCAGCAGCTTGACCCTGACGAGGACAGGAAGGGACGAGCAGTACTTC.

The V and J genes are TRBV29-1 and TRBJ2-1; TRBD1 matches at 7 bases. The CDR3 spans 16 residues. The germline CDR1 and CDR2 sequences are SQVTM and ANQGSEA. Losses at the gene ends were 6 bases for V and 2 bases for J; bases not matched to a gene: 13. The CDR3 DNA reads TGCAGCGTCACGGGACAGCCCGAATCCCCCTACAATGAGCAGTTCTTC. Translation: CSVTGQPESPYNEQFF.

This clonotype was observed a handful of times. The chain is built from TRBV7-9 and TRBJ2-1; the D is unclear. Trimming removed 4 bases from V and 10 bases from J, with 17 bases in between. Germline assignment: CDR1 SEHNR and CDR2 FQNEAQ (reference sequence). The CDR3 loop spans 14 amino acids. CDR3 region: CASSSPQDQVEQFF. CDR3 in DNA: TGTGCCAGCAGCTCTCCCCAGGACCAAGTGGAGCAGTTCTTC.

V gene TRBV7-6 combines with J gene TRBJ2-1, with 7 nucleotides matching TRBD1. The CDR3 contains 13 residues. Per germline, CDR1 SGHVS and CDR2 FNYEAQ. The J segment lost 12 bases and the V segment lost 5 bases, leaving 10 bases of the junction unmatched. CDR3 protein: CASSPEGGPPQFF. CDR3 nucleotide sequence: TGTGCCAGCAGCCCGGAAGGGGGCCCCCCGCAGTTCTTC. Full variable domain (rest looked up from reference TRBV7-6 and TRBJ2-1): GAGVSQSPRYKVTKRGQDVALRCDPISGHVSLYWYRQALGQGPEFLTYFNYEAQQDKSGLPNDRFSAERPEGSISTLTIQRTEQRDSAMYRCASSPEGGPPQFFGPGTRLTVL.

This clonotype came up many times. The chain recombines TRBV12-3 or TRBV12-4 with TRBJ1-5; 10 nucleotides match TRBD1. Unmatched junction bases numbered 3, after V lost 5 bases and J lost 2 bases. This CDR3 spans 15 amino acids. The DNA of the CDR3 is TGTGCCAGCAGTAGGGGGACAGGGGGCAATCAGCCCCAGCATTTT. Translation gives CASSRGTGGNQPQHF.

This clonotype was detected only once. The CDR3 reads CASSLGEVYNSPLHF. The CDR3 DNA sequence: TGTGCCAGCAGCTTGGGGGAAGTCTATAATTCACCCCTCCACTTT. This chain connects TRBV5-4 to TRBJ1-6; no definite D call. The CDR3 has 15 amino acids. Germline V lookup: CDR1 SGHNT, CDR2 YYREEE (reference sequence). Trimming cost V 0 bases and J 3 bases, with 7 bases left between them.

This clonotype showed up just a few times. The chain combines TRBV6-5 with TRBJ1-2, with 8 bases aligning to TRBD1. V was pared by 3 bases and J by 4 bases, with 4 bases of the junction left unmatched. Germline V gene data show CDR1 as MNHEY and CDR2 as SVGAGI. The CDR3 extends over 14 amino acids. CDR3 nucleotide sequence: TGTGCCAGCAGTTATACAGGGGGAACCTATGGCTACACCTTC. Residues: CASSYTGGTYGYTF.

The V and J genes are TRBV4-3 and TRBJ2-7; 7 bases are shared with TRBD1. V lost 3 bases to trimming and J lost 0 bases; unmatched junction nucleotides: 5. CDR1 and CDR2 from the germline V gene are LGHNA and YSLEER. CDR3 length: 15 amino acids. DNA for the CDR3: TGCGCCAGCAGCCAGTCCCGGGACAGCTCCTACGAGCAGTACTTC. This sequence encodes CASSQSRDSSYEQYF.

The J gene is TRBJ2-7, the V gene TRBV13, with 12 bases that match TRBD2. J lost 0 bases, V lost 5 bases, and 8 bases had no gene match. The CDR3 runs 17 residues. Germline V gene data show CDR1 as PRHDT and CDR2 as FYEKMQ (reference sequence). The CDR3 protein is CASSLSGLAGGSYEQYF. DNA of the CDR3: TGTGCCAGCAGCCTATCGGGACTAGCGGGCGGCTCCTACGAGCAGTACTTC.